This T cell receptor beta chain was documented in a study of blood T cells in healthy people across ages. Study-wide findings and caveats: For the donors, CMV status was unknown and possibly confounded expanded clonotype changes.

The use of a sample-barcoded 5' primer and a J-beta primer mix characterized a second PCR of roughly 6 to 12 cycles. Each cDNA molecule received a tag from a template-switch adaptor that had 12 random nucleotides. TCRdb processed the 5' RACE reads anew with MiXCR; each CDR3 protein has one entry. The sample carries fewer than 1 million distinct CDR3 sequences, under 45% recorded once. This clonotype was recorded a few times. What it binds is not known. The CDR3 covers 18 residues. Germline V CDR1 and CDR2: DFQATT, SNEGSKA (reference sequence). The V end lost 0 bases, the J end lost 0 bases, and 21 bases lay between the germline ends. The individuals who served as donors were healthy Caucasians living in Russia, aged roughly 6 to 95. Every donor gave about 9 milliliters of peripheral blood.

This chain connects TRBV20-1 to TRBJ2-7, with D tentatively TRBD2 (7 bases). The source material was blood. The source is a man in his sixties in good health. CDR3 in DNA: TGCAGTGCTAGAGATCTGCGCGGGGGCCCCTTTAGCTCCTACGAGCAGTACTTC. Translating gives CSARDLRGGPFSSYEQYF.